Each of the 5 T cell receptor beta chains below was sequenced from the same sample in a study of naive CD8 T cells in extremely preterm neonates. The protocol was immunoSEQ multiplex PCR, while the TCRdb copy is restricted to in-frame clones and leaves out a portion. Among approximately 7,900 clones, roughly 98% were seen once, and the ten largest hold under 3.5%. The specimen was naive CD8+ T cells from blood. These receptors originate from a human donor in good health.

The gene calls are TRBV4-2 and TRBJ1-2, with 8 nucleotides matching TRBD1. The junction had 6 bases not matched to a gene; V was cut back by 2 bases and J by 4 bases. This CDR3 is built from 15 residues. Germline V gene lookup returns CDR1 LGHNA and CDR2 YNFKEQ. The DNA of the CDR3 is TGTGCCAGCAGCCAATATTTTACAGGGGGCTATGGCTACACCTTC. This codes for CASSQYFTGGYGYTF.

The chain uses TRBV6-5 and TRBJ2-3; unclear D gene. The CDR3 totals 15 residues. Deletions cut 3 bases from V and 0 bases from J, with 10 bases between. Germline V gene sequence: CDR1 MNHEY, CDR2 SVGAGI. The CDR3 spells CASSYRETSTDTQYF. CDR3 DNA: TGTGCCAGCAGTTATCGTGAGACTAGCACAGATACGCAGTATTTT.

This chain links TRBV4-3 with TRBJ2-1; TRBD2 is a possible D gene (5 bases). Germline V CDR1 and CDR2: LGHNA, YSLEER. Trimming shortened V by 2 bases and J by 1 base, and 15 bases separated the two germline ends. The CDR3 length is 17 residues. The CDR3 sequence is CASSQKASSSSYNEQFF. The CDR3 DNA is TGCGCCAGCAGCCAAAAGGCATCTAGCTCGTCCTACAATGAGCAGTTCTTC.

In this sample, this clone turned up once. CDR3 residues: CASSPVRGGERRGRENTEAFF. The CDR3 DNA sequence: TGTGCCAGCTCACCCGTGCGGGGAGGGGAACGCAGGGGTCGGGAGAACACTGAAGCTTTCTTT. The chain recombines TRBV18 with TRBJ1-1; D is perhaps TRBD1 (6 bases). This CDR3 comprises 21 residues. V was cut by 3 bases and J by 1 base, with 30 bases left in between. Germline assignment: CDR1 KGHSH and CDR2 LQKENI.

V is TRBV6-5 and J is TRBJ2-7; D not certain. The V gene's germline CDR1 is MNHEY and CDR2 SVGAGI. The V end was cut by 0 bases, the J end by 3 bases, with 12 bases between. The CDR3 runs 15 residues. The CDR3 here is CASSYSWAPLYEQYF. The CDR3 nucleotides are TGTGCCAGCAGTTACTCGTGGGCTCCCCTCTACGAGCAGTACTTC.